This T cell receptor (beta chain) was identified in a study of cytomegalovirus exposure and HLA in healthy donors. Study in general: The 500 to 750 first-cohort repertoires and the 95 to 150 validation repertoires shared the same platform, a later analysis reported. Whole-study results and caveats: In vitro confirmation showed three CMV-associated chains to be CMV antigen specific. The tendency of first-cohort TCR clusters to co-occur in the 90 to 150 validation repertoires was the finding of a later analysis. Cytomegalovirus-associated TCR beta chains were listed, numbering roughly 150.

Turning to this clone: As yet, its antigen is unknown.

The germline V gene encodes CDR1 SGHVS and CDR2 FQNEAQ. V shed 8 bases, J shed 5 bases, and the junction held 10 bases outside the gene matches. This CDR3 is built from 15 residues. Profiling relied on immunoSEQ multiplex PCR, and the TCRdb table lists in-frame clones only, not all of them. The data contain 200,000 to 250,000 clones, just under 90% of them singletons. Sample: PBMCs. The TCR originated in a man aged 18 to 29 in good health and CMV-seronegative. The genes are TRBV7-8 and TRBJ2-2, with 8 bases aligning to TRBD2. CDR3 sequence (DNA): TGTGCCAGCTGTAAAGCGGGAGAGGGGACCGGGGAGCTGTTTTTT. It encodes CASCKAGEGTGELFF.